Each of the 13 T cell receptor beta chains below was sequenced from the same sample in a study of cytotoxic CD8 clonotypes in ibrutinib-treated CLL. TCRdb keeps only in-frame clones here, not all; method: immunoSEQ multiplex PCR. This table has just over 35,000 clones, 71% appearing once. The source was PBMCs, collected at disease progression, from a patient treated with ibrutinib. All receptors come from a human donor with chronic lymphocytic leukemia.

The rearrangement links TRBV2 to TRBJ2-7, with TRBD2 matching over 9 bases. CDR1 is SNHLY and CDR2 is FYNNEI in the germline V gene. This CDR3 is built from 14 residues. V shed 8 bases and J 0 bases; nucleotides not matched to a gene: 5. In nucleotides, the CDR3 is TGTGCCAGCGGCAGGACTAGCGTCTCCTACGAGCAGTACTTC. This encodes CASGRTSVSYEQYF.

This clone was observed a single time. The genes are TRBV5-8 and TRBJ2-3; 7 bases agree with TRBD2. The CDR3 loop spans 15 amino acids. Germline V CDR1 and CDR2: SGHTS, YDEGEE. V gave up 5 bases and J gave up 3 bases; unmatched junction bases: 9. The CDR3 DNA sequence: TGTGCCAGCAGGGAGGAGCGGGGTAGGACAGATACGCAGTATTTT. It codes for CASREERGRTDTQYF.

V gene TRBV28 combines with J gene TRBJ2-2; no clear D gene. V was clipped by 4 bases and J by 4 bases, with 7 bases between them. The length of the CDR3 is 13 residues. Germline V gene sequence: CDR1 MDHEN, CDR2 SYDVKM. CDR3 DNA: TGTGCCAGCAGTTCGCCGGGCACCGGGGAGCTGTTTTTT. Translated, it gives CASSSPGTGELFF.

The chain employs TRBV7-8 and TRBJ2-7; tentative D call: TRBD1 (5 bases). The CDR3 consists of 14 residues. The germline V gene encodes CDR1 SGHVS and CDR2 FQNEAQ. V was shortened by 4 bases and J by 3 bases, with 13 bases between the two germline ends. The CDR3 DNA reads TGTGCCAGCAGCTCTACAAGGCAGGGCTACGAGCAGTACTTC. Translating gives CASSSTRQGYEQYF.

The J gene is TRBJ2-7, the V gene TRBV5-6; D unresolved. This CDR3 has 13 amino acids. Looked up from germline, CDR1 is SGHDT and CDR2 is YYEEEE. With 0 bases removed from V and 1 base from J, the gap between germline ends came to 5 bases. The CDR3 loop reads CASSLGSSYEQYF. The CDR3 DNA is TGTGCCAGCAGCTTGGGTAGTTCCTACGAGCAGTACTTC. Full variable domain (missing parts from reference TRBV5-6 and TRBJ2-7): DAGVTQSPTHLIKTRGQQVTLRCSPKSGHDTVSWYQQALGQGPQFIFQYYEEEERQRGNFPDRFSGHQFPNYSSELNVNALLLGDSALYLCASSLGSSYEQYFGPGTRLTVT.

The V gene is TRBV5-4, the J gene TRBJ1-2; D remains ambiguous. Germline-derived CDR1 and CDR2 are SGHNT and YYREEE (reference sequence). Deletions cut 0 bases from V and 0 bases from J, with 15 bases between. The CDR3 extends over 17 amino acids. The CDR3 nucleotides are TGTGCCAGCAGCTTGGGGTCGCGGCAGTTAGCTAACTATGGCTACACCTTC. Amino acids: CASSLGSRQLANYGYTF.

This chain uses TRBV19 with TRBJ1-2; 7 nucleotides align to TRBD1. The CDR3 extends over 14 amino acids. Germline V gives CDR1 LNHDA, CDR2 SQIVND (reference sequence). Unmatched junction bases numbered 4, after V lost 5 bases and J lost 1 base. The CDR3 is CASSPGQVNYGYTF. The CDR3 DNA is TGTGCCAGTAGTCCCGGACAGGTTAACTATGGCTACACCTTC.

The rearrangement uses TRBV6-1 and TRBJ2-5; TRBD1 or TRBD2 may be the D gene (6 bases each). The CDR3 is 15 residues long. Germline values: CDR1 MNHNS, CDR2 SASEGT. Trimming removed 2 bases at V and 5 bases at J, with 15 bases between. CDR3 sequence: CASSESHGGLETQYF. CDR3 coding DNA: TGTGCCAGCAGTGAATCCCATGGGGGGCTGGAGACCCAGTACTTC.

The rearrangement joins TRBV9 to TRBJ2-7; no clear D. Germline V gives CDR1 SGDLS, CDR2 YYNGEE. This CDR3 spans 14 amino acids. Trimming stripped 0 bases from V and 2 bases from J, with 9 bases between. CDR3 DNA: TGTGCCAGCAGCGTAGGGCCATTACCCTACGAGCAGTACTTC. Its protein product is CASSVGPLPYEQYF.

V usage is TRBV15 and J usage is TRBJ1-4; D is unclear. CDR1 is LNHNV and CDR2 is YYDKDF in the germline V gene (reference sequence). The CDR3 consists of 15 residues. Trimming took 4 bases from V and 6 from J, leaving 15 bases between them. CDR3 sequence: CATSTRPFSDEKLFF. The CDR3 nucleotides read TGTGCCACCAGCACACGACCTTTTTCGGATGAAAAACTGTTTTTT. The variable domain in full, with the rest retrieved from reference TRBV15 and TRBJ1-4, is DAMVIQNPRYQVTQFGKPVTLSCSQTLNHNVMYWYQQKSSQAPKLLFHYYDKDFNNEADTPDNFQSRRPNTSFCFLDIRSPGLGDTAMYLCATSTRPFSDEKLFFGSGTQLSVL.

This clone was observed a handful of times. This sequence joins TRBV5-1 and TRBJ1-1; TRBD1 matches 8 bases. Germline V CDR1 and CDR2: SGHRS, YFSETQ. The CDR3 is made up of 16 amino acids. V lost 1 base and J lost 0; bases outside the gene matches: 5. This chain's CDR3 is CASSLWDRPMNTEAFF. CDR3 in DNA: TGCGCCAGCAGCTTGTGGGACAGGCCGATGAACACTGAAGCTTTCTTT.

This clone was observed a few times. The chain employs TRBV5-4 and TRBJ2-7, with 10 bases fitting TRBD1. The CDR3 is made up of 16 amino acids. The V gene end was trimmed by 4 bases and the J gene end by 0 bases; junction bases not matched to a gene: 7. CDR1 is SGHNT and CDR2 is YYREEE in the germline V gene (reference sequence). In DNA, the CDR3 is TGTGCCAGCAGCCGGGGACGGACAGGGGGCTCCTACGAGCAGTACTTC. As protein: CASSRGRTGGSYEQYF.

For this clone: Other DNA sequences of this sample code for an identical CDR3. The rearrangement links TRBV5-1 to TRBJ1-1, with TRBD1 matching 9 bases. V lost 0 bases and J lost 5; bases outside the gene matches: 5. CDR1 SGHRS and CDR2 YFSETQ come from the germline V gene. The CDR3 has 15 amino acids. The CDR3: CASSLASGQGTEAFF. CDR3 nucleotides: TGCGCCAGCAGCTTGGCCTCGGGACAGGGAACTGAAGCTTTCTTT.